This passage covers 27 T cell receptor beta chains from one sample sequenced in a study of shared clonotypes between healthy human individuals. Assay used: immunoSEQ multiplex PCR; TCRdb lists only in-frame clones, some missing. The sample holds hundreds of thousands of clones, about 97% seen once. Input material: memory CD8+ T cells sorted from blood. Described subset: CD45RO+ cells pooled with CCR7-negative TemRA cells. The receptors were sampled from a young man in good health.

The rearrangement joins TRBV28 to TRBJ1-4; a weak D match, TRBD1 (5 bases). CDR1 and CDR2 (germline): MDHEN, SYDVKM. CDR3 length equals 14 residues. Trimming removed 9 bases at V and 4 bases at J, with 15 bases between. The CDR3 coding sequence is TGTGCCAGTACCACGGGACTGCTTAATGAAAAACTGTTTTTT. The encoded protein is CASTTGLLNEKLFF.

V gene TRBV28 combines with J gene TRBJ2-7; weak D call: TRBD1 (6 bases). V lost 10 bases to trimming and J lost 2 bases, with 12 bases between them. This CDR3 is built from 12 residues. Germline CDR1 MDHEN, CDR2 SYDVKM. CDR3 sequence: CATQTGPYEQYF. The CDR3, as DNA: TGTGCCACCCAGACAGGTCCCTACGAGCAGTACTTC.

V and J are TRBV6-6 and TRBJ2-3, with 7 bases matching TRBD2. Germline loops: CDR1 MNHNY, CDR2 SVGAGI (reference sequence). Losses at the gene ends were 2 bases for V and 5 bases for J; bases not matched to a gene: 4. The CDR3 is 14 amino acids. Here the CDR3 reads CASSYGREKDTQYF. In nucleotides, the CDR3 is TGTGCCAGCAGTTACGGGAGGGAGAAAGATACGCAGTATTTT.

The chain has TRBV28 and TRBJ1-1, with D hard to call. The CDR3 has 15 residues. Between the trimmed V and J ends, which lost 3 bases and 1 base, there was a span of 12 bases. Germline V gives CDR1 MDHEN, CDR2 SYDVKM. The CDR3 DNA reads as TGTGCCAGCAGTTTGGGAGGGAGGAGGAACACTGAAGCTTTCTTT. This translates into CASSLGGRRNTEAFF.

This rearrangement joins TRBV28 to TRBJ1-2; possibly TRBD1 for D (6 bases). Germline loops: CDR1 MDHEN, CDR2 SYDVKM. This CDR3 spans 13 amino acids. With 2 bases removed from V and 5 bases from J, the gap between germline ends came to 9 bases. CDR3 sequence: CASSLGTTYGYTF. CDR3 DNA sequence: TGTGCCAGCAGTTTAGGGACAACTTATGGCTACACCTTC.

This chain connects TRBV13 to TRBJ2-7; 11 bases are shared with TRBD1. Per germline, CDR1 PRHDT and CDR2 FYEKMQ (reference sequence). The trim removed 4 bases at V and 2 bases at J, leaving 4 bases unmatched. The CDR3 covers 15 residues. The CDR3 bases are TGTGCCAGCAGCTCCCGGGACAGGGGGACCTACGAGCAGTACTTC. This sequence encodes CASSSRDRGTYEQYF.

This chain connects TRBV19 to TRBJ1-5; possible D gene TRBD1, 6 bases. The length of the CDR3 is 15 residues. The V gene lost 3 bases and the J gene lost 3 bases, with 12 bases spanning the gap. CDR1 is LNHDA and CDR2 is SQIVND in the germline V gene (reference sequence). The CDR3 region is CASSMVGQFNQPQHF. The CDR3 DNA is TGTGCCAGTAGTATGGTTGGACAGTTCAATCAGCCCCAGCATTTT.

This chain joins TRBV5-4 and TRBJ2-7; tentatively, D is TRBD1 (7 bases). The CDR3 totals 15 residues. CDR1 is SGHNT and CDR2 is YYREEE in the germline V gene (reference sequence). Trimming pared 9 bases from V and 5 bases from J, leaving 24 bases between. CDR3 in amino acids: CAMSSQGRGGNEQYF. CDR3 DNA: TGTGCCATGTCGTCACAGGGGCGGGGAGGCAACGAGCAGTACTTC.

The chain combines TRBV5-1 with TRBJ2-2; D unclear. Per the germline V gene, CDR1 is SGHRS and CDR2 is YFSETQ. This CDR3 contains 12 residues. V shed 0 bases and J shed 3 bases, with 0 bases lying between them. CDR3 sequence (DNA): TGCGCCAGCAGCTTGGACACCGGGGAGCTGTTTTTT. Protein product: CASSLDTGELFF.

This chain links TRBV7-2 with TRBJ2-3; D perhaps matches TRBD2 (7 bases). The germline V gene has CDR1 SGHTA and CDR2 FQGNSA. Trimming stripped 3 bases from V and 1 base from J, with 11 bases between. CDR3 size: 15 residues. In nucleotides, the CDR3 is TGTGCCAGCAGCTTCGGGGGGCTCGGCACAGATACGCAGTATTTT. Translation: CASSFGGLGTDTQYF.

This chain uses TRBV6-5 with TRBJ1-2, with unresolved D. The CDR3 length is 13 residues. Germline V lookup: CDR1 MNHEY, CDR2 SVGAGI. Trimming shortened V by 6 bases and J by 9 bases, and 17 bases separated the two germline ends. Written as DNA, the CDR3 is TGTGCCAGCAGCTTTGGACGGCCCTCTAGCTACACCTTC. Its translation: CASSFGRPSSYTF.

J is TRBJ1-3 and V is TRBV29-1, with a weak D call TRBD1 (6 bases). V lost 4 bases and J lost 2, with 12 bases in between. The CDR3 is 14 amino acids. CDR1 and CDR2 (germline): SQVTM, ANQGSEA. CDR3 DNA: TGCAGCGTTGGTCTGACAGGACCTGGAAACACCATATATTTT. Translation: CSVGLTGPGNTIYF.

V gene TRBV28 combines with J gene TRBJ2-7; D could derive from TRBD1 or TRBD2 (6 bases each). Germline V lookup: CDR1 MDHEN, CDR2 SYDVKM. The CDR3 extends over 13 amino acids. Between the trimmed V and J ends, which lost 7 bases and 1 base, there was a span of 11 bases. The CDR3 is CASKQGGSYEQYF. CDR3 in DNA: TGTGCCAGCAAACAGGGAGGTTCCTACGAGCAGTACTTC.

The rearrangement joins TRBV19 to TRBJ2-1, with D unresolved. V was clipped by 1 base and J by 3 bases, with 4 bases between them. Germline loops: CDR1 LNHDA, CDR2 SQIVND (reference sequence). The CDR3 is 13 residues long. The CDR3 region is CASSIASYNEQFF. DNA for the CDR3: TGTGCCAGTAGTATAGCGAGCTACAATGAGCAGTTCTTC.

The chain joins TRBV7-9 to TRBJ1-2; TRBD1 matches at 7 bases. The length of the CDR3 is 13 residues. Germline V CDR1 and CDR2: SEHNR, FQNEAQ (reference sequence). With 5 bases clipped from V and 3 bases from J, the junction kept 3 bases outside the gene matches. The CDR3 here is CASSPGQYYGYTF. CDR3 sequence (DNA): TGTGCCAGCAGCCCGGGACAGTACTATGGCTACACCTTC.

The CDR3 loop reads CAISPPIGGGGNTIYF. DNA for the CDR3: TGTGCCATCAGTCCTCCGATTGGGGGGGGTGGAAACACCATATATTTT. This chain joins TRBV10-3 and TRBJ1-3, with a tentative D call TRBD1 (5 bases). The V end was cut by 5 bases, the J end by 3 bases, with 17 bases between. This CDR3 contains 16 residues. Germline CDR1 reads ENHRY; CDR2 reads SYGVKD.

The V gene is TRBV4-1, the J gene TRBJ1-1; TRBD1 aligns across 7 bases. Germline V gene data show CDR1 as MGHRA and CDR2 as YSYEKL. V trimming: 6 bases; J trimming: 0 bases; junction bases outside the gene matches: 4. This CDR3 has 14 amino acids. The CDR3 DNA reads TGCGCCAGCAGGGACAGGCCAATGAACACTGAAGCTTTCTTT. Translation: CASRDRPMNTEAFF.

CDR3: CASSTHSGNEQYF. DNA of the CDR3: TGTGCCAGTAGTACCCATAGCGGGAACGAGCAGTACTTC. The gene calls are TRBV19 and TRBJ2-7, with 8 positions matching TRBD2. CDR1 and CDR2 from the germline V gene are LNHDA and SQIVND (reference sequence). The CDR3 loop spans 13 amino acids. V dropped 4 bases and J dropped 5; count of bases not matched to a gene: 4.

The chain employs TRBV7-9 and TRBJ1-4; 11 bases are shared with TRBD1. The CDR3 sequence is 14 residues long. Looked up from germline, CDR1 is SEHNR and CDR2 is FQNEAQ (reference sequence). J gave up 7 bases and V 6 bases, and 4 bases lay outside the gene matches. CDR3 amino acids: CASRSGTGGEKLFF. CDR3 bases: TGTGCCAGCAGGTCCGGGACAGGGGGTGAAAAACTGTTTTTT.

The V gene is TRBV28, the J gene TRBJ1-4; D gene unclear. Germline V gene sequence: CDR1 MDHEN, CDR2 SYDVKM. This CDR3 has 12 amino acids. V was pared by 5 bases and J by 6 bases, with 7 bases between. Written as DNA, the CDR3 is TGTGCCAGCAGTGAGAGTGATGAAAAACTGTTTTTT. It is translated as CASSESDEKLFF.

The genes are TRBV10-3 and TRBJ2-3; maybe TRBD2 (6 bases). The CDR3 is 14 amino acids. The germline CDR1 and CDR2 sequences are ENHRY and SYGVKD. Trimming pared 6 bases from V and 2 bases from J, leaving 12 bases between. The CDR3 sequence: CAIRVGSLTDTQYF. In DNA form, the CDR3 reads TGTGCCATCAGGGTCGGGAGCCTCACAGATACGCAGTATTTT.

Written as DNA, the CDR3 is TGTGCCAGCAGCTCGGGACAGATCACCGGGGAGCTGTTTTTT. It yields the protein CASSSGQITGELFF. This chain links TRBV7-6 with TRBJ2-2; 7 nucleotides line up with TRBD1. The length of the CDR3 is 14 residues. V gave up 4 bases and J gave up 4 bases; unmatched junction bases: 3. In germline, CDR1 is SGHVS, CDR2 FNYEAQ. Filled out from reference TRBV7-6 and TRBJ2-2, the complete variable domain reads GAGVSQSPRYKVTKRGQDVALRCDPISGHVSLYWYRQALGQGPEFLTYFNYEAQQDKSGLPNDRFSAERPEGSISTLTIQRTEQRDSAMYRCASSSGQITGELFFGEGSRLTVL.

This clone came up once. The chain links TRBV27 to TRBJ2-1, with 14 bases aligning to TRBD2. CDR3 length: 19 amino acids. Per the germline V gene, CDR1 is MNHEY and CDR2 is SMNVEV (reference sequence). V was clipped by 4 bases and J by 4 bases; unmatched bases: 12. CDR3 coding DNA: TGTGCCAGCAGTTCCGTCCCGGGACTAGCGGGAGCTAGTTACAATGAGCAGTTCTTC. It yields the protein CASSSVPGLAGASYNEQFF.

This sequence joins TRBV6-1 and TRBJ2-1; weak D call: TRBD2 (5 bases). The germline V gene encodes CDR1 MNHNS and CDR2 SASEGT. V gave up 8 bases and J gave up 0 bases, with 11 bases separating them. The CDR3 extends over 14 amino acids. CDR3 region: CASRTFNSYNEQFF. The CDR3 DNA reads as TGTGCCAGCCGGACTTTCAACTCCTACAATGAGCAGTTCTTC.

This sequence joins TRBV4-2 and TRBJ2-2; 12 nucleotides agree with TRBD2. Germline CDR1 LGHNA, CDR2 YNFKEQ. Germline trimming cut 0 bases from V and 5 bases from J; bases unmatched to any gene: 7. The CDR3 spans 18 residues. The CDR3 nucleotides read TGTGCCAGCAGCCAAGAGGGGCTAGCGGGAGGGCCGACCGGGGAGCTGTTTTTT. The encoded protein is CASSQEGLAGGPTGELFF.

V usage is TRBV6-5 and J usage is TRBJ2-7; the D gene is possibly TRBD1 (6 bases). The CDR3 runs to 13 residues. CDR1 MNHEY and CDR2 SVGAGI come from the germline V gene. Trimming removed 6 bases at V and 0 bases at J, with 9 bases between. CDR3 protein: CASRTGSSYEQYF. In DNA, the CDR3 is TGTGCCAGCAGGACAGGTAGCTCCTACGAGCAGTACTTC.

This clone was seen once. The chain combines TRBV5-1 with TRBJ2-1; 8 nucleotides agree with TRBD2. Germline V gene sequence: CDR1 SGHRS, CDR2 YFSETQ. Trimming cost V 3 bases and J 6 bases; bases outside gene matches: 5. CDR3 size: 14 residues. CDR3 loop: CASSSIGRGNEQFF. CDR3 nucleotides: TGCGCCAGCAGCTCGATCGGGAGGGGCAATGAGCAGTTCTTC.